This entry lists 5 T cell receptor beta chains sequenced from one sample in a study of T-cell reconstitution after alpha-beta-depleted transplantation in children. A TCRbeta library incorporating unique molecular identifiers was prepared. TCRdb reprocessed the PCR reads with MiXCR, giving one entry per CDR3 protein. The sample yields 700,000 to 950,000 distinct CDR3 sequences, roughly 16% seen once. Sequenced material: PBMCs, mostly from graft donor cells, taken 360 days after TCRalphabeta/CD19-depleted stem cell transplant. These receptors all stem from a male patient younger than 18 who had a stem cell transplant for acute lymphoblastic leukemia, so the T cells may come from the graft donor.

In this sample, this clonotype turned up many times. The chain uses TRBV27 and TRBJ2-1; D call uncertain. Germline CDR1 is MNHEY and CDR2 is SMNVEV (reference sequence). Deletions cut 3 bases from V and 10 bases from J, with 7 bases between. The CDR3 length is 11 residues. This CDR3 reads CASSFGREQFF. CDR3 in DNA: TGTGCCAGCAGTTTCGGCAGGGAGCAGTTCTTC.

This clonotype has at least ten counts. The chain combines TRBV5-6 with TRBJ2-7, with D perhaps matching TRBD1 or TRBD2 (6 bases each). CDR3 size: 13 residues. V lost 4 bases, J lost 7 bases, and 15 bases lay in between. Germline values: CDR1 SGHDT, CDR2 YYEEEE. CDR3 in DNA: TGTGCCAGCAGCCATACGGGGGCGCGAGAGCAGTACTTC. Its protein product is CASSHTGAREQYF. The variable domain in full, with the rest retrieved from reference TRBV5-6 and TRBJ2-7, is DAGVTQSPTHLIKTRGQQVTLRCSPKSGHDTVSWYQQALGQGPQFIFQYYEEEERQRGNFPDRFSGHQFPNYSSELNVNALLLGDSALYLCASSHTGAREQYFGPGTRLTVT.

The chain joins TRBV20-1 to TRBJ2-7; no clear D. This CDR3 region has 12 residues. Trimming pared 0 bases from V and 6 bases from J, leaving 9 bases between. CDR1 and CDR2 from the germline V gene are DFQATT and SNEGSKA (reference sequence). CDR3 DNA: TGCAGTGCTAGAGATAGAGGTTCCGAGCAGTACTTC. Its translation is CSARDRGSEQYF.

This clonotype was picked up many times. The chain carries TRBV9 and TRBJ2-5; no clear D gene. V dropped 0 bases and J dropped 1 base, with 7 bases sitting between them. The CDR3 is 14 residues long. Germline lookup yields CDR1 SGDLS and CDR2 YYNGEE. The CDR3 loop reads CASSVGRAQETQYF. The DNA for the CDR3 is TGTGCCAGCAGCGTAGGAAGGGCCCAAGAGACCCAGTACTTC.

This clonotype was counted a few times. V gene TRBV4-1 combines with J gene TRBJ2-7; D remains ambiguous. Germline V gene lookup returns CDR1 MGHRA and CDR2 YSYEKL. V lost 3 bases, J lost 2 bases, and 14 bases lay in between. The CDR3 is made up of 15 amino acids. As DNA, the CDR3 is TGCGCCAGCAGCCACCCTCAGGCCCATACCTACGAGCAGTACTTC. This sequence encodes CASSHPQAHTYEQYF.